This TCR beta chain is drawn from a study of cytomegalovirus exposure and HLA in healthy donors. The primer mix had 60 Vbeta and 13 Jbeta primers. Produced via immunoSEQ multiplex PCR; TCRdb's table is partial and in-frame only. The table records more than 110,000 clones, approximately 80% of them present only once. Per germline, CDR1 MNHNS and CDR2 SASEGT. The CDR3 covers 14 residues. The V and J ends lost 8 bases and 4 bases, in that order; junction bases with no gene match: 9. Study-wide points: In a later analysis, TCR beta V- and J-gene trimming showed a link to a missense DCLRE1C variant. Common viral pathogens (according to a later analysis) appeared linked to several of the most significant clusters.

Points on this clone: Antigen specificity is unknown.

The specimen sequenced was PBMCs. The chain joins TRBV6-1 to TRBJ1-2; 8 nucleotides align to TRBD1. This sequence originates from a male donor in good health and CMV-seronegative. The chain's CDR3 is CASGQPGQAYGYTF. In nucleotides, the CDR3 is TGTGCCAGCGGTCAGCCGGGACAGGCCTATGGCTACACCTTC.